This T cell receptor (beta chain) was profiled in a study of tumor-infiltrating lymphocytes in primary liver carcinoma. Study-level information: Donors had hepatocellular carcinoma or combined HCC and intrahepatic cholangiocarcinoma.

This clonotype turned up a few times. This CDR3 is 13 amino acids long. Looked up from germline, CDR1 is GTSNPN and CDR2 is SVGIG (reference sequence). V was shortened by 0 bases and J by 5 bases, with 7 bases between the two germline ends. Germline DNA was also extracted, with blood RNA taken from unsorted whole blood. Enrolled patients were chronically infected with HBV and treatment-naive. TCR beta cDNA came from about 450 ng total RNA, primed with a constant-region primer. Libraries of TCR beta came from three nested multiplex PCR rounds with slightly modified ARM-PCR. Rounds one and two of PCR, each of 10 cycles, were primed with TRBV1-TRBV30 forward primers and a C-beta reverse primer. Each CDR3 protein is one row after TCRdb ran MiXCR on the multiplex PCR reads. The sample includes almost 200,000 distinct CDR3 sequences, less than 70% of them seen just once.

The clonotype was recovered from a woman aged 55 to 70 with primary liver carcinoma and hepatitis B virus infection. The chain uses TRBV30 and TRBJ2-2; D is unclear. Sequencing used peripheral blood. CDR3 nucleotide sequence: TGTGCCTGGAGTGTACGAAGGACCGGGGAGCTGTTTTTT. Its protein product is CAWSVRRTGELFF.